This T cell receptor beta chain was found in a study of blood T cell repertoires in COVID-19. Study-level information: Sites in the United States, Italy and Spain provided acute and convalescent COVID-19 samples.

The germline V gene has CDR1 SGHKS and CDR2 YYEKEE (reference sequence). The ends were cut back, 0 bases at V and 0 bases at J, with 18 bases in the middle. The CDR3 sequence is 18 residues long. The assay was immunoSEQ multiplex PCR, and TCRdb's table has in-frame clones only and misses some. In the table there are some 150,000 clones, 60% to 80% of which are singletons. This clone appeared once. Clinical history as reported by participants underpinned cohort assignment. The sample comprised PBMCs or T cells enriched from blood (not recorded which). The V call is TRBV5-5, the J call TRBJ1-1; D ambiguous. The receptor comes from a woman aged 50 to 65 who had recovered from COVID-19. The CDR3 region is CASSLAGGLTPMNTEAFF. DNA for the CDR3: TGTGCCAGCAGCTTGGCCGGCGGACTCACTCCCATGAACACTGAAGCTTTCTTT.